This T cell receptor beta chain was retrieved from a study of monozygotic twins with inflammatory bowel disease. The study's findings and limits: Differing T cell subtypes remained indistinguishable.

This CDR3 has 15 amino acids. Germline CDR1 reads KGHDR; CDR2 reads SFDVKD. Note on this clonotype: Its antigen is as yet unknown.

With the 5' RACE reads reprocessed, TCRdb shows one record per CDR3 protein and no DNA. Its table records 300,000 to 350,000 distinct CDR3 sequences. What was sequenced was blood. The rearrangement links TRBV24-1 to TRBJ2-1; TCRdb's assignment of TRBD1 cannot be checked, as there is no DNA. This TCR was sampled from a human donor with ulcerative colitis or Crohn's disease, or a healthy co-twin of an affected twin (not recorded which). The CDR3 loop is CATSDPGTGAAEQFF.